This T cell receptor (beta chain) was obtained from a study of cytomegalovirus exposure and HLA in healthy donors. 13 Jbeta primers and 60 Vbeta primers were used for the PCR. Per the original methods: Later reanalysis found approximately 80 million unique TCR beta chains, around 9.9 million of them shared. TCRdb's table, derived via immunoSEQ multiplex PCR, lists solely in-frame clones and lacks some. The V and J calls and clone size come from that table; D and trimming were worked out from the DNA. Of 140,000 to 150,000 clones detected, roughly 82% appear once; the ten largest clones hold approximately 3.6%. With respect to this clone: Its antigen is not known.

Study-level results: CMV serostatus was the sole immune exposure data available. One later analysis reportedly identified an Asian-associated ancestry cluster that showed fewer N-insertions than the approximately 600-donor mean.

The CDR3 contains 18 residues. Unmatched junction bases numbered 12, after V lost 6 bases and J lost 2 bases. CDR1 and CDR2 (germline): SGHTA, FQGNSA. The sequence was obtained from a male donor in good health and CMV-seronegative. This chain connects TRBV7-2 to TRBJ2-2, with 10 nucleotides matching TRBD2. Sequenced sample: PBMCs. CDR3 coding DNA: TGTGCCAGCAGTTTAAGAGGGCTAGCGGGGGAAAACACCGGGGAGCTGTTTTTT. Its protein product is CASSLRGLAGENTGELFF.